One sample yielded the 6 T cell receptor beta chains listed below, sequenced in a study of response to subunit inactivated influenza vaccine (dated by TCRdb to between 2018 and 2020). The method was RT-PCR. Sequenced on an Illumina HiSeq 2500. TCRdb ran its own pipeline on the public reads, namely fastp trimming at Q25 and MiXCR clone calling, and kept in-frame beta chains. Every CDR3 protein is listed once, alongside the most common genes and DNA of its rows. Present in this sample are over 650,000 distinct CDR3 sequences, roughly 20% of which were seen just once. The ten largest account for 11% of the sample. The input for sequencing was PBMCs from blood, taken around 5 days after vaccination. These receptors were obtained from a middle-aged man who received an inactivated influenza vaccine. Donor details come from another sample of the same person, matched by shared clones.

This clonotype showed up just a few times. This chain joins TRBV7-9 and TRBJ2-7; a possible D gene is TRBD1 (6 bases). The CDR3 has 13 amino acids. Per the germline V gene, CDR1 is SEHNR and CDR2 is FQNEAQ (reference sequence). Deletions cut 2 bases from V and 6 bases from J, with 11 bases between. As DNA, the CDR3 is TGTGCCAGCAGCTTAAGTTCAGGGGCCGAGCAGTACTTC. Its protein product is CASSLSSGAEQYF.

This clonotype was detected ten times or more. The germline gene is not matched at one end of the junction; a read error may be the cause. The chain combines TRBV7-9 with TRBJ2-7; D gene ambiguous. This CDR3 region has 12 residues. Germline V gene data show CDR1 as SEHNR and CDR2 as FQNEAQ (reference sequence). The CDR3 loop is CASGSGSTGGNF. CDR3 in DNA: TGTGCCAGCGGTTCAGGTTCGACGGGCGGAAACTTC. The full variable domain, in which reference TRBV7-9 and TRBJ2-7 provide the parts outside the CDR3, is DTGVSQNPRHKITKRGQNVTFRCDPISEHNRLYWYRQTLGQGPEFLTYFQNEAQLEKSRLLSDRFSAERPKGSFSTLEIQRTEQGDSAMYLCASGSGSTGGNFGPGTRLTVT.

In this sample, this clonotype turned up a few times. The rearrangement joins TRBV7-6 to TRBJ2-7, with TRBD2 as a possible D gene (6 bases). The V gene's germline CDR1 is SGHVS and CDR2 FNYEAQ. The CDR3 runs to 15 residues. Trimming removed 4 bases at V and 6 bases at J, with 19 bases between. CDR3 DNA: TGTGCCAGCAGCTCATTCCCGGAGGGCCGGGGCGAGCAGTACTTC. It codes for CASSSFPEGRGEQYF.

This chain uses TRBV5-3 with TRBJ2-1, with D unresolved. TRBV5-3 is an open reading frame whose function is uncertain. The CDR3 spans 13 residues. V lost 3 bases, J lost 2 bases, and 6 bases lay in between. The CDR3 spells CARSYRPYNEQFF. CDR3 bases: TGTGCCAGAAGCTATAGGCCCTACAATGAGCAGTTCTTC.

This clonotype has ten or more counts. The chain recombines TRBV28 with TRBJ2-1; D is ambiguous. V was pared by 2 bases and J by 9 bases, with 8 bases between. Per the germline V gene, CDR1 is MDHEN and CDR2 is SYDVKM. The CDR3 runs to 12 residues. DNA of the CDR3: TGTGCCAGCAGTTTAGTGTTCGGTGAGCAGTTCTTC. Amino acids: CASSLVFGEQFF.

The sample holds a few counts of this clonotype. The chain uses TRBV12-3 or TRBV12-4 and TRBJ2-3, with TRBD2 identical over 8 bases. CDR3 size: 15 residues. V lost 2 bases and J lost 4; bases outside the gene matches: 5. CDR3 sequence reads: CASSLTGRASDTQYF. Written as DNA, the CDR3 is TGTGCCAGCAGTTTAACCGGGAGGGCATCAGATACGCAGTATTTT.